The 32 T cell receptor beta chains listed next were all sequenced from one sample in a study of cytomegalovirus exposure and HLA in healthy donors. PCR amplification relied on 60 Vbeta primers (plus 13 Jbeta primers). Some clones are missing from TCRdb's copy, which holds only in-frame ones; the method was immunoSEQ multiplex PCR. The table includes about 120,000 clones, approximately 85% detected once. The specimen sequenced was PBMCs. Receptors were obtained from a male donor in good health and CMV-seropositive.

The chain employs TRBV28 and TRBJ2-7, with TRBD2 matching 10 bases. Trimming took 2 bases from V and 6 from J; bases not matched to a gene: 7. Germline values: CDR1 MDHEN, CDR2 SYDVKM. The CDR3 extends over 15 amino acids. CDR3 amino acids: CASSLRPSGSGEQYF. The DNA of the CDR3 is TGTGCCAGCAGTTTAAGGCCTAGCGGGAGTGGCGAGCAGTACTTC.

The V and J genes are TRBV2 and TRBJ2-5, with TRBD1 matching 8 bases. The DNA end is a closer match to TRBJ2-7, so the J assignment may be wrong. CDR1 SNHLY and CDR2 FYNNEI come from the germline V gene. The CDR3 is made up of 13 amino acids. The CDR3 here is CASRTGWTDEQYF. As DNA, the CDR3 is TGTGCCAGCCGGACAGGGTGGACAGACGAGCAGTACTTC.

The rearrangement links TRBV6-4 to TRBJ2-2, with a tentative D call TRBD2 (6 bases). Germline CDR1 MRHNA, CDR2 SNTAGT. The V gene lost 6 bases and the J gene lost 5 bases, with 13 bases spanning the gap. The CDR3 loop spans 14 amino acids. In DNA, the CDR3 is TGTGCCAGCAGCCCGGGAGAGGGGACCGGGGAGCTGTTTTTT. Protein: CASSPGEGTGELFF.

The chain is built from TRBV15 and TRBJ2-7; no clear D. V lost 1 base and J lost 0, with 10 bases in between. The CDR3 length is 15 residues. CDR1 LNHNV and CDR2 YYDKDF come from the germline V gene (reference sequence). The CDR3 loop reads CATSRGQVSSYEQYF. The CDR3, as DNA: TGTGCCACCAGCAGAGGGCAGGTGAGCTCCTACGAGCAGTACTTC.

In this sample, this clone turned up a few times. This chain links TRBV21-1 with TRBJ2-7; the table's D call TRBD2 went unverified against the DNA. TRBV21-1 is noted as a pseudogene. The CDR3 is made up of 14 amino acids. The CDR3 sequence: CASTRGDCSYEQYF. The CDR3 DNA reads TGTGCCAGCACCCGAGGCGACTGCTCCTACGAGCAGTACTTC.

The V and J genes are TRBV28 and TRBJ2-2; the match to TRBD2 covers 9 bases. CDR3 size: 15 residues. Unmatched junction bases numbered 4, after V lost 2 bases and J lost 6 bases. CDR1 and CDR2 (germline): MDHEN, SYDVKM. Here the CDR3 DNA reads TGTGCCAGCAGTTTAGCGGGAGGGCCCCCCGGGGAGCTGTTTTTT. It yields the protein CASSLAGGPPGELFF.

V gene TRBV5-1 combines with J gene TRBJ2-5; TRBD2 agrees at 10 bases. The J call may be in error: the DNA end matches TRBJ2-7 better. Germline CDR1 reads SGHRS; CDR2 reads YFSETQ. This CDR3 comprises 15 residues. The CDR3 sequence: CASSLEASGSHEQYF. DNA for the CDR3: TGCGCCAGCAGCTTGGAGGCTAGCGGGAGCCACGAGCAGTACTTC.

The chain is built from TRBV14 and TRBJ2-1; 11 bases align to TRBD2. The germline V gene encodes CDR1 SGHDN and CDR2 FVKESK. The CDR3 contains 22 residues. V trimming: 0 bases; J trimming: 3 bases; junction bases outside the gene matches: 19. The CDR3: CASSQEGRGPSGRSSYYNEQFF. CDR3 coding DNA: TGTGCCAGCAGCCAAGAGGGCCGGGGACCTAGCGGGAGGTCCTCATACTACAATGAGCAGTTCTTC.

The genes are TRBV28 and TRBJ2-3; D is perhaps TRBD2 (9 bases). The V gene's germline CDR1 is MDHEN and CDR2 SYDVKM. V was cut by 7 bases and J by 1 base, with 30 bases left in between. The CDR3 length is 20 residues. The CDR3 loop is CASIDRGDSGSRVGTDTQYF. Here the CDR3 DNA reads TGTGCCAGCATCGACAGGGGAGATAGCGGGAGTAGGGTGGGCACAGATACGCAGTATTTT.

The V call is TRBV29-1, the J call TRBJ2-7, with D unclear. The CDR3 spans 14 residues. The germline CDR1 and CDR2 sequences are SQVTM and ANQGSEA. Trimming shortened V by 0 bases and J by 1 base, and 10 bases separated the two germline ends. The CDR3 nucleotides are TGCAGCGTTGAAGATCGCCCCCAGTCCTACGAGCAGTACTTC. As protein: CSVEDRPQSYEQYF.

This clone was counted once. Sequence at one end of the junction differs from germline and may be a read error. V gene TRBV29-1 combines with J gene TRBJ2-1; possible D gene TRBD1, 6 bases. Germline V lookup: CDR1 SQVTM, CDR2 ANQGSEA. The CDR3 sequence is 12 residues long. The DNA of the CDR3 is TGTGCGACAGGTATAGTCTACAATGAGCAGTTCTTC. Amino acids: CATGIVYNEQFF.

This clone was seen a few times. V gene TRBV7-9 combines with J gene TRBJ1-2, with a weak D call TRBD1 (5 bases). V gave up 6 bases and J gave up 4 bases, with 15 bases separating them. The germline V gene has CDR1 SEHNR and CDR2 FQNEAQ (reference sequence). The CDR3 loop spans 14 amino acids. CDR3 loop: CASRGGTIVYGYTF. CDR3 nucleotide sequence: TGTGCCAGCAGGGGCGGGACGATTGTCTATGGCTACACCTTC.

The chain joins TRBV28 to TRBJ2-7, with 7 bases matching TRBD1. V was pared by 5 bases and J by 5 bases, with 9 bases of the junction left unmatched. The CDR3 extends over 14 amino acids. The germline V gene encodes CDR1 MDHEN and CDR2 SYDVKM. In DNA, the CDR3 is TGTGCCAGCAGTCGCCCGGGACAGTTCGACGAGCAGTACTTC. This codes for CASSRPGQFDEQYF.

In its sample, this clone was seen a few times. The V gene is TRBV30, the J gene TRBJ1-4; D is perhaps TRBD1 (6 bases). The V end was cut by 4 bases, the J end by 7 bases, with 13 bases between. CDR3 size: 13 residues. The germline CDR1 and CDR2 sequences are GTSNPN and SVGIG (reference sequence). CDR3 loop: CAWNRGSSEKLFF. The CDR3 nucleotides are TGTGCCTGGAATAGGGGGTCGAGTGAAAAACTGTTTTTT.

This sequence joins TRBV10-3 and TRBJ2-5; 13 bases map to TRBD2. The closer fit of TRBJ2-7 to the DNA end suggests the J call may be wrong. The CDR3 runs to 16 residues. Germline values: CDR1 ENHRY, CDR2 SYGVKD. The CDR3 sequence: CAISERGTSGDYEQYF. The CDR3 coding sequence is TGTGCCATCAGTGAGCGGGGGACTAGCGGGGACTACGAGCAGTACTTC.

V usage is TRBV6-5 and J usage is TRBJ2-1; possibly TRBD1 for D (5 bases). V was clipped by 8 bases and J by 6 bases, with 11 bases between them. The CDR3 extends over 12 amino acids. CDR1 is MNHEY, CDR2 SVGAGI, per germline. The CDR3 DNA sequence: TGTGCCAGCGCTCGACAGCCCAATGAGCAGTTCTTC. Its protein is CASARQPNEQFF.

The DNA for the CDR3 is TGTGCCAGCAGGGGAGGGATCAGGGAAAAACTGTTTTTT. As protein: CASRGGIREKLFF. V gene TRBV28 combines with J gene TRBJ1-4; D unclear. The CDR3 runs to 13 residues. Germline CDR1 is MDHEN and CDR2 is SYDVKM. The V and J ends lost 6 bases and 8 bases respectively, with 13 bases between them.

The rearrangement uses TRBV7-2 and TRBJ1-5; D may be TRBD1 (5 bases). V was trimmed by 5 bases and J by 7 bases, leaving 18 bases between them. The CDR3 covers 15 residues. From germline, CDR1 is SGHTA and CDR2 FQGNSA. The CDR3, as DNA: TGTGCCAGCAGCCCTTGGGCAGGGTATGAGCAGCCCCAGCATTTT. This gives the protein CASSPWAGYEQPQHF.

In its sample, this clone was seen once. The V call is TRBV5-1, the J call TRBJ1-2, with 9 bases that match TRBD1. V dropped 4 bases and J dropped 6; count of bases not matched to a gene: 16. This CDR3 spans 17 amino acids. Germline CDR1 SGHRS, CDR2 YFSETQ. The chain's CDR3 is CASSPDIDRGNANGYTF. The CDR3 DNA follows: TGCGCCAGCAGCCCAGATATTGACAGGGGGAATGCGAATGGCTACACCTTC.

V gene TRBV21-1 combines with J gene TRBJ2-7; the table's D call, TRBD1, was not checked against the DNA. TRBV21-1 is marked as a pseudogene. The CDR3 has 16 amino acids. The CDR3 spells CASSKGQGGTTYEQYF. CDR3 DNA: TGTGCCAGCAGCAAAGGGCAAGGGGGAACTACCTACGAGCAGTACTTC.

This chain joins TRBV28 and TRBJ2-7; 12 nucleotides line up with TRBD2. The ends lost 5 bases at V and 4 bases at J; junction bases unmatched: 6. The CDR3 runs to 15 residues. The V gene's germline CDR1 is MDHEN and CDR2 SYDVKM. CDR3 residues: CASSVGLAGPYEQYF. DNA for the CDR3: TGTGCCAGCAGTGTCGGACTAGCGGGGCCTTACGAGCAGTACTTC.

The chain employs TRBV11-3 and TRBJ2-1, with 7 bases fitting TRBD2. The CDR3 is made up of 12 amino acids. Looked up from germline, CDR1 is SGHNT and CDR2 is YENEEA. The J segment lost 9 bases and the V segment lost 5 bases, leaving 4 bases of the junction unmatched. The chain's CDR3 is CASSGRALEQFF. DNA for the CDR3: TGTGCCAGCAGCGGGAGGGCCCTTGAGCAGTTCTTC.

J is TRBJ1-6 and V is TRBV21-1; no DNA check was done on the table's D call, TRBD1. TRBV21-1 is recorded as a pseudogene. The CDR3 spans 15 residues. CDR3 in amino acids: CASSMRSGKNSPLHF. The CDR3 coding sequence is TGTGCCAGCAGCATGAGGTCAGGGAAGAATTCACCCCTCCACTTT.

This rearrangement joins TRBV9 to TRBJ2-7; 9 nucleotides line up with TRBD2. Germline lookup yields CDR1 SGDLS and CDR2 YYNGEE. Trimming cost V 3 bases and J 2 bases; bases outside gene matches: 3. The CDR3 has 14 residues. The CDR3 nucleotides read TGTGCCAGCAGCGCTAGCGGGACGACCTACGAGCAGTACTTC. Its protein product is CASSASGTTYEQYF. Filled out from reference TRBV9 and TRBJ2-7, the complete variable domain reads DSGVTQTPKHLITATGQRVTLRCSPRSGDLSVYWYQQSLDQGLQFLIQYYNGEERAKGNILERFSAQQFPDLHSELNLSSLELGDSALYFCASSASGTTYEQYFGPGTRLTVT.

The rearrangement uses TRBV18 and TRBJ2-7, with 7 bases identical to TRBD1. V lost 2 bases to trimming and J lost 11 bases; unmatched junction nucleotides: 9. CDR1 and CDR2 from the germline V gene are KGHSH and LQKENI. The CDR3 is 13 residues long. CDR3 nucleotide sequence: TGTGCCAGCTCACCATATGAACAGGGGAACGAGTACTTC. Translating gives CASSPYEQGNEYF. The whole variable domain, filled in from reference TRBV18 and TRBJ2-7, reads NAGVMQNPRHLVRRRGQEARLRCSPMKGHSHVYWYRQLPEEGLKFMVYLQKENIIDESGMPKERFSAEFPKEGPSILRIQQVVRGDSAAYFCASSPYEQGNEYFGPGTRLTVT.

The chain is built from TRBV30 and TRBJ2-3; 8 bases line up with TRBD1. Germline lookup yields CDR1 GTSNPN and CDR2 SVGIG (reference sequence). V shed 7 bases and J 5 bases; nucleotides not matched to a gene: 8. The CDR3 has 13 amino acids. The DNA of the CDR3 is TGTGCCTACCAGGGACAGGCGGTAGATACGCAGTATTTT. It specifies CAYQGQAVDTQYF.

Note on this clone: It is unclear where the CDR3 begins or ends on the DNA, so no DNA is shown, and the CDR3 is as TCRdb lists it. J is TRBJ1-5 and V is TRBV21-1. TRBV21-1 is labeled a pseudogene. The CDR3 totals 19 residues, both ends included. CDR3: CASSKYWCTEGYSNQPQHF.

This sequence joins TRBV5-4 and TRBJ2-1; 10 positions match TRBD2. CDR1 is SGHNT, CDR2 YYREEE, per germline (reference sequence). This CDR3 has 13 residues. Losses at the gene ends were 4 bases for V and 12 bases for J; bases not matched to a gene: 7. CDR3 loop: CASSQGTSELQFF. For the CDR3, the DNA is TGTGCCAGCAGCCAGGGGACTAGCGAGCTGCAGTTCTTC.

DNA for the CDR3: TGTGCCTGGAACCTGGGCATCAATCAGCCCCAGCATTTT. Translating it yields CAWNLGINQPQHF. This chain links TRBV30 with TRBJ1-5; unclear D gene. The germline V and J ends were trimmed by 4 bases and 3 bases, with 10 bases remaining between them. CDR1 GTSNPN and CDR2 SVGIG come from the germline V gene (reference sequence). The CDR3 consists of 13 residues.

Concerning this clone itself: Compared with germline, one end of the junction differs, possibly owing to a read error. V usage is TRBV28 and J usage is TRBJ2-7, with TRBD1 as a possible D gene (5 bases). CDR1 is MDHEN and CDR2 is SYDVKM in the germline V gene. The CDR3 runs 12 residues. The CDR3 reads CASSLWDTLAHF. The CDR3 bases are TGTGCCAGCAGTTTATGGGACACCCTCGCTCACTTC.

The chain combines TRBV7-6 with TRBJ2-3, with 9 bases fitting TRBD2. CDR3 length: 15 amino acids. Germline assignment: CDR1 SGHVS and CDR2 FNYEAQ. Trimming took 5 bases from V and 5 from J; bases not matched to a gene: 8. The CDR3 DNA sequence: TGTGCCAGCAGCCCATTTCGCGGGAGGGAAGATACGCAGTATTTT. Encoded protein: CASSPFRGREDTQYF.

The chain uses TRBV5-1 and TRBJ2-5; D not resolved. The DNA end lines up better with TRBJ2-7; the J call may be wrong. This CDR3 region has 12 residues. Per germline, CDR1 SGHRS and CDR2 YFSETQ. The CDR3 sequence: CASSLVSDEQYF. For the CDR3, the DNA is TGCGCCAGCAGCTTGGTAAGCGACGAGCAGTACTTC.